This T cell receptor (beta chain) came from a study of identical twins. A remark on this clonotype: Its specificity is unknown.

The V and J ends lost 4 bases and 2 bases, in that order; junction bases with no gene match: 4. Germline loops: CDR1 SGHNT, CDR2 YYREEE (reference sequence). The CDR3 covers 15 residues. Template switching, a step in the protocol, added a universal primer site, and cDNA carried unique molecular identifiers. In TCRdb, the 5' RACE reads were re-called with MiXCR into one record per CDR3 protein. The table includes approximately 500,000 distinct CDR3 sequences, less than 25% detected once. Overall study findings and caveats: Models predicted less out-of-frame TCR alpha sharing in monozygotic twins than was found.

These same records also appear under a second study, on T cells expressing NK-cell markers. That work states: An anti-gamma-delta TCR antibody was added in several experiments. It restricted sorting to alpha-beta TCR-expressing T cells.

The sequence derives from a woman younger than 35 in good health. The rearrangement joins TRBV5-4 to TRBJ2-3; 10 positions match TRBD2. The sequencing input was CD4+ T cells sorted from blood. CDR3 DNA: TGTGCCAGCAGCCGGACTAGCGGCGCCACAGATACGCAGTATTTT. This sequence encodes CASSRTSGATDTQYF. Full variable domain (outside the CDR3, taken from reference TRBV5-4 and TRBJ2-3): ETGVTQSPTHLIKTRGQQVTLRCSSQSGHNTVSWYQQALGQGPQFIFQYYREEENGRGNFPPRFSGLQFPNYSSELNVNALELDDSALYLCASSRTSGATDTQYFGPGTRLTVL.